The clone carrying this T cell receptor (beta chain) was observed a handful of times. The antigen is unknown. This entry is derived from a study of T cells after yellow fever vaccination. Findings of the study overall: Clonotypes appearing in both CD4 and CD8 compartments existed, and their share was small. Repertoires sorted by FACS could include abundant clonotypes that are contaminants from the bulk population. Most clones from primary vaccination were detected again post-booster (around 96% CD4, about 88% CD8).

Trimming removed 6 bases at V and 3 bases at J, with 3 bases between. CDR3 length: 10 residues. TCRdb passed the 5' RACE reads through MiXCR, listing each CDR3 protein once. The repertoire consists of fewer than 650,000 distinct CDR3 sequences, with 21% occurring once and the leading ten covering around 17%. The receptor was isolated from a man aged 18 to 30 who received the YFV17D yellow fever vaccine. The starting material was PBMCs, obtained roughly 23 days after the first yellow fever vaccination. This chain connects TRBV12-3 or TRBV12-4 to TRBJ2-7; D not certain. The CDR3 is CASRFYEQYV. CDR3 coding DNA: TGTGCCAGCAGATTCTACGAGCAGTACGTC.